This T cell receptor (beta chain) was documented in a study of human T cells and chemical hapten exposure. Across the study: Throughout a study of approximately 25 weeks, patients underwent weekly scalp administration of diphenylcyclopropenone doses.

Germline CDR1 is MNHEY and CDR2 is SMNVEV (reference sequence). This CDR3 spans 13 amino acids. The V gene lost 6 bases and the J gene lost 2 bases, with 11 bases spanning the gap. This sample's time point: patch test 3, about 24 weeks after DPC sensitization. Specified treatment: therapeutic diphenylcyclopropenone sensitization with weekly scalp DPC. Unfractionated whole blood was the source from which total RNA was extracted. TCRdb independently ran MiXCR on the RACE reads; one entry per CDR3 protein. The repertoire holds tens of thousands of distinct CDR3 sequences, with 9.5% to 15% as singletons. The sequencing here drew on whole blood, taken in connection with sensitization to the hapten diphenylcyclopropenone (DPC). The source is a man aged 30-40 years with alopecia areata. Some clones in this sample may be carry-over from other donors' samples. The V and J genes are TRBV27 and TRBJ2-7; no clear D gene. The CDR3 loop reads CASSPQAPYEQYF. CDR3 nucleotide sequence: TGTGCCAGCAGCCCCCAGGCTCCCTACGAGCAGTACTTC.